One T cell receptor beta chain is described in this entry. CDR3 length: 16 residues. Germline CDR1 MNHNY, CDR2 SVGAGI (reference sequence). Trimming shortened V by 2 bases and J by 5 bases, and 17 bases separated the two germline ends. These data are taken from a study of blood T cell dynamics during melanoma immunotherapy. As to time point: pre-treatment baseline. The table came from immunoSEQ multiplex PCR; TCRdb's copy has only in-frame clones and leaves some out. The profile shows 340 or so clones, roughly 73% of them singletons. The V and J genes are TRBV6-6 and TRBJ2-3, with D possibly TRBD2 on 6 matching bases. The origin of this receptor is a human donor with melanoma. The source material was central memory CD8+ T cells from blood, sampled from a patient treated with checkpoint blockade. The CDR3 nucleotides are TGTGCCAGCAGTTACGGGCGGGACCCACCAGGAGATACGCAGTATTTT. This gives the protein CASSYGRDPPGDTQYF.